Following are 32 T cell receptor beta chains from one sample sequenced in a study of CD8 T cells in Susac syndrome. cDNA came from 0.5 to 1 ug RNA primed by random hexamers. A single record per CDR3 protein comes from TCRdb applying MiXCR to the immunoSEQ multiplex PCR reads. The sample carries roughly 330,000 distinct CDR3 sequences, just over 90% recorded once. Input material: CD4+ T cells from PBMCs. The receptors derive from a human donor with multiple sclerosis.

This clonotype was seen a few times. The chain has TRBV6-1 and TRBJ1-1; D might be TRBD1 (5 bases). Germline loops: CDR1 MNHNS, CDR2 SASEGT. The CDR3 runs 13 residues. V dropped 3 bases and J dropped 3 bases, with 8 bases sitting between them. The CDR3 protein is CASSDRGDTEAFF. The CDR3 bases are TGTGCCAGCAGTGATAGGGGTGACACTGAAGCTTTCTTT.

The chain recombines TRBV29-1 with TRBJ2-1; D assignment may be TRBD1 or TRBD2 (6 bases each). Germline CDR1 reads SQVTM; CDR2 reads ANQGSEA. Trimming cost V 2 bases and J 6 bases, with 17 bases left between them. This CDR3 comprises 15 residues. The CDR3 region has the DNA TGCAGCGTTGAATCCACAGGGACTCCTTTCAATGAGCAGTTCTTC. This translates into CSVESTGTPFNEQFF.

The V call is TRBV28, the J call TRBJ2-1; the D gene is possibly TRBD2 (5 bases). V lost 2 bases and J 12 bases, leaving 20 bases between the germline ends. Per the germline V gene, CDR1 is MDHEN and CDR2 is SYDVKM. This CDR3 is 15 amino acids long. The CDR3: CASSLEWEFGCLQFF. DNA of the CDR3: TGTGCCAGCAGTTTAGAGTGGGAGTTCGGGTGCTTGCAGTTCTTC.

This chain connects TRBV12-3 or TRBV12-4 to TRBJ2-1; TRBD2 matches at 14 bases. The trim removed 6 bases at V and 8 bases at J, leaving 12 bases unmatched. The CDR3 runs to 17 residues. CDR3: CASSLGKTSGGVHEQFF. CDR3 in DNA: TGTGCCAGCAGCCTAGGCAAGACTAGCGGGGGGGTACATGAGCAGTTCTTC.

The V gene is TRBV5-1, the J gene TRBJ1-4; TRBD1 matches 7 bases. V gave up 4 bases and J gave up 4 bases; unmatched junction bases: 4. The CDR3 loop spans 14 amino acids. The germline CDR1 and CDR2 sequences are SGHRS and YFSETQ. The CDR3 loop is CASSEGTVNEKLFF. The CDR3 bases are TGCGCCAGCAGCGAAGGGACAGTTAATGAAAAACTGTTTTTT.

The rearrangement joins TRBV5-1 to TRBJ1-5; 7 bases line up with TRBD1. V dropped 0 bases and J dropped 0; count of bases not matched to a gene: 12. Germline-derived CDR1 and CDR2 are SGHRS and YFSETQ. This CDR3 is 19 amino acids long. CDR3 nucleotides: TGCGCCAGCAGCTTGGGCGGGACAGATGGACACTTTAGCAATCAGCCCCAGCATTTT. Translated, it gives CASSLGGTDGHFSNQPQHF.

This chain uses TRBV5-1 with TRBJ1-1; the match to TRBD1 covers 8 bases. With 0 bases clipped from V and 6 bases from J, the junction kept 7 bases outside the gene matches. The length of the CDR3 is 15 residues. CDR1 and CDR2 from the germline V gene are SGHRS and YFSETQ. CDR3 coding DNA: TGCGCCAGCAGCTTGGGTGGGCAGGGGGCCTCTGAAGCTTTCTTT. Translation: CASSLGGQGASEAFF.

J is TRBJ2-7 and V is TRBV9, with TRBD2 matching over 11 bases. Losses at the gene ends were 3 bases for V and 5 bases for J; bases not matched to a gene: 7. The CDR3 contains 15 residues. CDR1 and CDR2 (germline): SGDLS, YYNGEE. The CDR3 loop reads CASSASGRRSDEQYF. The DNA for the CDR3 is TGTGCCAGCAGCGCTAGCGGGAGGAGAAGCGACGAGCAGTACTTC.

The V gene is TRBV6-1, the J gene TRBJ1-2; D gene unclear. Trimming stripped 6 bases from V and 2 bases from J, with 10 bases between. The CDR3 runs 13 residues. Germline-derived CDR1 and CDR2 are MNHNS and SASEGT. CDR3 nucleotides: TGTGCCAGCAGCCCCGATACAAACTATGGCTACACCTTC. It codes for CASSPDTNYGYTF.

Only a few counts were recorded for this clonotype. The gene calls are TRBV30 and TRBJ1-1; D remains ambiguous. The CDR3 is 13 amino acids. Germline V gene lookup returns CDR1 GTSNPN and CDR2 SVGIG (reference sequence). V was pared by 1 base and J by 1 base, with 7 bases between. The CDR3 is CAWSAQSNTEAFF. The CDR3 bases are TGTGCCTGGAGTGCGCAATCGAACACTGAAGCTTTCTTT.

The table lists this clonotype with a few counts. V usage is TRBV3-1 and J usage is TRBJ1-1, with 7 bases identical to TRBD1. The CDR3 extends over 14 amino acids. Losses at the gene ends were 4 bases for V and 4 bases for J; bases not matched to a gene: 6. Germline V gene data show CDR1 as LGHDT and CDR2 as YNNKEL (reference sequence). The CDR3 protein is CASSRRQGGTEAFF. CDR3 DNA: TGTGCCAGCAGCCGTAGACAGGGCGGCACTGAAGCTTTCTTT. The whole variable domain, remainder taken from reference TRBV3-1 and TRBJ1-1, is DTAVSQTPKYLVTQMGNDKSIKCEQNLGHDTMYWYKQDSKKFLKIMFSYNNKELIINETVPNRFSPKSPDKAHLNLHINSLELGDSAVYFCASSRRQGGTEAFFGQGTRLTVV.

The rearrangement uses TRBV29-1 and TRBJ2-7, with D perhaps TRBD1 (6 bases). This CDR3 has 14 amino acids. Trimming removed 6 bases at V and 3 bases at J, with 18 bases between. Germline V gene lookup returns CDR1 SQVTM and CDR2 ANQGSEA. DNA for the CDR3: TGCAGCGTCGTGACGGCGGACAGACGCTACGAGCAGTACTTC. Its protein product is CSVVTADRRYEQYF.

The chain couples TRBV18 to TRBJ1-1; possibly TRBD1 for D (5 bases). Trimming left V 1 base short and J 3 bases short, with 12 bases between. The CDR3 loop spans 15 amino acids. Germline CDR1 is KGHSH and CDR2 is LQKENI. The CDR3 protein is CASSPLAGRDTEAFF. The CDR3 DNA reads as TGTGCCAGCTCACCACTGGCAGGGAGGGACACTGAAGCTTTCTTT.

The chain employs TRBV27 and TRBJ2-3, with D perhaps TRBD1 or TRBD2 (6 bases each). The CDR3 sequence is 17 residues long. Trimming took off 4 bases at V and 3 bases at J, with 20 bases between the two ends. Germline V gene data show CDR1 as MNHEY and CDR2 as SMNVEV (reference sequence). In nucleotides, the CDR3 is TGTGCCAGCAGTTGGACGGGGGAACAAGGGGGAACAGATACGCAGTATTTT. Residues: CASSWTGEQGGTDTQYF.

V usage is TRBV7-9 and J usage is TRBJ2-2; possible D gene TRBD1, 6 bases. The V end lost 5 bases, the J end lost 4 bases, and 14 bases lay between the germline ends. CDR1 and CDR2 (germline): SEHNR, FQNEAQ (reference sequence). This CDR3 has 15 amino acids. The CDR3 loop is CASSPNRVSTGELFF. CDR3 coding DNA: TGTGCCAGCAGCCCCAACAGGGTCAGCACCGGGGAGCTGTTTTTT.

The rearrangement links TRBV5-1 to TRBJ2-2; no reliable D call. The V gene's germline CDR1 is SGHRS and CDR2 YFSETQ. The CDR3 runs 17 residues. V lost 0 bases and J 3 bases, leaving 15 bases between the germline ends. CDR3 region: CASSLGRTPTYTGELFF. The CDR3 nucleotides read TGCGCCAGCAGCTTGGGTCGAACCCCTACTTACACCGGGGAGCTGTTTTTT.

V and J are TRBV11-2 and TRBJ2-4; TRBD2 aligns across 12 bases. The CDR3 consists of 14 residues. Germline V CDR1 and CDR2: SGHAT, FQNNGV. J was trimmed by 8 bases and V by 4 bases; bases with no gene match: 3. The CDR3, as DNA: TGTGCCAGCAGCTATAGACTAGCGGGGGACATTCAGTACTTC. Its protein product is CASSYRLAGDIQYF. Looking up the rest from reference TRBV11-2 and TRBJ2-4 gives the full variable domain: EAGVAQSPRYKIIEKRQSVAFWCNPISGHATLYWYQQILGQGPKLLIQFQNNGVVDDSQLPKDRFSAERLKGVDSTLKIQPAKLEDSAVYLCASSYRLAGDIQYFGAGTRLSVL.

The rearrangement links TRBV12-3 or TRBV12-4 to TRBJ1-1; D might be TRBD1 (5 bases). CDR3 length equals 16 residues. Trimming took 7 bases from V and 6 from J, leaving 24 bases between them. The CDR3 spells CASTFLGQVGDAEAFF. CDR3 DNA sequence: TGTGCCAGCACCTTCTTGGGGCAGGTGGGCGACGCTGAAGCTTTCTTT.

This chain joins TRBV7-2 and TRBJ2-4, with D perhaps given as TRBD1 or TRBD2 (6 bases each). This CDR3 spans 16 amino acids. V lost 4 bases and J 0 bases, leaving 13 bases between the germline ends. The germline CDR1 and CDR2 sequences are SGHTA and FQGNSA. CDR3 coding DNA: TGTGCCAGCAGCTCCGGGGGCCTGAAAGCCAAAAACATTCAGTACTTC. Residues: CASSSGGLKAKNIQYF.

The rearrangement uses TRBV4-3 and TRBJ2-1, with TRBD1 as a possible D gene (6 bases). V dropped 1 base and J dropped 8 bases, with 18 bases sitting between them. The CDR3 totals 16 residues. Germline CDR1 and CDR2: LGHNA and YSLEER. The CDR3 loop reads CASSQAVGARRDEQFF. For the CDR3, the DNA is TGCGCCAGCAGCCAAGCCGTGGGGGCACGACGGGATGAGCAGTTCTTC.

The chain is built from TRBV3-1 and TRBJ2-3; 14 nucleotides agree with TRBD2. Losses at the gene ends were 5 bases for V and 4 bases for J; bases not matched to a gene: 5. The germline gives CDR1 LGHDT, CDR2 YNNKEL (reference sequence). There are 16 residues in the CDR3. This CDR3 is CASSWVTSGRADTQYF. CDR3 in DNA: TGTGCCAGCAGCTGGGTGACTAGCGGGAGGGCAGATACGCAGTATTTT.

The J gene is TRBJ2-7, the V gene TRBV20-1, with 9 positions matching TRBD2. Unmatched junction bases numbered 11, after V lost 5 bases and J lost 0 bases. CDR1 and CDR2 from the germline V gene are DFQATT and SNEGSKA (reference sequence). This CDR3 is built from 16 residues. CDR3 bases: TGCAGTGCTCCCAGTTCCGGACTAGCGCCCTCCTACGAGCAGTACTTC. Translated, it gives CSAPSSGLAPSYEQYF.

The chain combines TRBV5-1 with TRBJ2-3, with 7 nucleotides matching TRBD2. Looked up from germline, CDR1 is SGHRS and CDR2 is YFSETQ. This CDR3 is built from 17 residues. With 4 bases clipped from V and 2 bases from J, the junction kept 13 bases outside the gene matches. As DNA, the CDR3 is TGCGCCAGCAGCCCCTTGGTAGGCGGGGGTTCCACAGATACGCAGTATTTT. This sequence encodes CASSPLVGGGSTDTQYF.

The V gene is TRBV6-5, the J gene TRBJ1-5, with unresolved D. CDR3 length: 14 amino acids. V shed 8 bases and J shed 9 bases, with 20 bases lying between them. Germline CDR1 and CDR2: MNHEY and SVGAGI. CDR3 sequence (DNA): TGTGCCAGCGGTTCGGCGGGGTGGGGAGGGCCCCAGCATTTT. Amino acids: CASGSAGWGGPQHF.

V is TRBV24-1 and J is TRBJ1-2; 7 nucleotides align to TRBD1. The CDR3 contains 16 residues. The V segment lost 5 bases and the J segment 7 bases; nucleotides outside the gene matches: 15. Germline V gene sequence: CDR1 KGHDR, CDR2 SFDVKD. DNA for the CDR3: TGTGCCACCAGTGGACCCAGGGGGGGTTCGGTGGGTGGCTACACCTTC. This encodes CATSGPRGGSVGGYTF.

The chain carries TRBV2 and TRBJ2-3; the D call may be TRBD1 or TRBD2 (7 bases each). V shed 3 bases and J shed 4 bases, with 11 bases lying between them. The germline gives CDR1 SNHLY, CDR2 FYNNEI. The CDR3 is made up of 14 amino acids. DNA of the CDR3: TGTGCCAGCAGTGAGGGAGGGGGCGCAGATACGCAGTATTTT. It is translated as CASSEGGGADTQYF.

In its sample, this clonotype was seen once. V usage is TRBV30 and J usage is TRBJ2-7, with D possibly TRBD1 on 5 matching bases. V was cut by 0 bases and J by 8 bases, with 17 bases left in between. CDR1 and CDR2 from the germline V gene are GTSNPN and SVGIG (reference sequence). This CDR3 spans 14 amino acids. DNA of the CDR3: TGTGCCTGGAGTGTAGCGACAGACGCAAACCAGCAGTACTTC. Amino acids: CAWSVATDANQQYF.

J is TRBJ1-2 and V is TRBV7-9; D perhaps matches TRBD1 (6 bases). Germline CDR1 SEHNR, CDR2 FQNEAQ (reference sequence). The CDR3 runs 16 residues. V was pared by 5 bases and J by 2 bases, with 18 bases between. CDR3 in amino acids: CASSLTTGSVNYGYTF. In DNA form, the CDR3 reads TGTGCCAGCAGCCTCACTACAGGGTCTGTGAACTATGGCTACACCTTC.

This chain connects TRBV6-1 to TRBJ1-1; TRBD1 is a possible D gene (6 bases). The CDR3 totals 15 residues. Germline-derived CDR1 and CDR2 are MNHNS and SASEGT. V lost 0 bases and J 1 base, leaving 9 bases between the germline ends. The DNA for the CDR3 is TGTGCCAGCAGTGAAGCGGGAGGGGGGAACACTGAAGCTTTCTTT. As protein: CASSEAGGGNTEAFF.

The chain employs TRBV5-1 and TRBJ2-3; TRBD2 matches at 11 bases. V dropped 2 bases and J dropped 4; count of bases not matched to a gene: 3. The CDR3 totals 15 residues. Germline CDR1 and CDR2: SGHRS and YFSETQ. The CDR3 protein is CASSFQLAGADTQYF. CDR3 coding DNA: TGCGCCAGCAGCTTTCAACTAGCGGGAGCAGATACGCAGTATTTT.

This clonotype was observed a single time. V is TRBV6-2 or TRBV6-3 and J is TRBJ1-1; a possible D gene is TRBD1 (6 bases). Per the germline V gene, CDR1 is MNHEY and CDR2 is SVGEGT. The CDR3 extends over 15 amino acids. V was trimmed by 2 bases and J by 6 bases, leaving 16 bases between them. The CDR3 spells CASSYRVQGRSEAFF. In nucleotides, the CDR3 is TGTGCCAGCAGTTACCGTGTCCAGGGGAGGTCTGAAGCTTTCTTT.

J is TRBJ2-1 and V is TRBV3-1; D tentatively fits TRBD1 or TRBD2 (6 bases each). The CDR3 sequence is 15 residues long. Per the germline V gene, CDR1 is LGHDT and CDR2 is YNNKEL (reference sequence). The V end was cut by 1 base, the J end by 7 bases, with 14 bases between. This chain's CDR3 is CASSQGRGVGNEQFF. CDR3 nucleotides: TGTGCCAGCAGCCAAGGGAGGGGGGTAGGGAATGAGCAGTTCTTC.